This TCR beta chain was documented in a study of blood T cell repertoires in COVID-19. Study-level information: The United States, Italy and Spain provided the acute and convalescent COVID-19 samples. Sources were T cells, B-cell-depleted T cells, or PBMCs; the material itself was cDNA or gDNA.

Authors' methods: Amplification of reference gene primers provided the estimated nucleated cell counts. This table comes from immunoSEQ multiplex PCR, and its TCRdb copy is limited to in-frame clones, with some not included. Clone size and the V and J calls come from that table; the DNA yielded D and trimming. Of about 39,000 clones in the sample, approximately 80% were seen once. V was shortened by 4 bases and J by 6 bases, with 15 bases between the two germline ends. Per the germline V gene, CDR1 is WNHNN and CDR2 is SYGVQD (reference sequence). The CDR3 extends over 15 amino acids. The sequenced sample was peripheral blood. The V call is TRBV10-1, the J call TRBJ2-2, with a tentative D call TRBD1 (6 bases). This TCR was sampled from a man in his 60s in a cohort sampled during active COVID-19. CDR3 protein: CASSGGRGNSGELFF. CDR3 DNA: TGCGCCAGCAGTGGGGGCAGGGGCAACTCCGGGGAGCTGTTTTTT.